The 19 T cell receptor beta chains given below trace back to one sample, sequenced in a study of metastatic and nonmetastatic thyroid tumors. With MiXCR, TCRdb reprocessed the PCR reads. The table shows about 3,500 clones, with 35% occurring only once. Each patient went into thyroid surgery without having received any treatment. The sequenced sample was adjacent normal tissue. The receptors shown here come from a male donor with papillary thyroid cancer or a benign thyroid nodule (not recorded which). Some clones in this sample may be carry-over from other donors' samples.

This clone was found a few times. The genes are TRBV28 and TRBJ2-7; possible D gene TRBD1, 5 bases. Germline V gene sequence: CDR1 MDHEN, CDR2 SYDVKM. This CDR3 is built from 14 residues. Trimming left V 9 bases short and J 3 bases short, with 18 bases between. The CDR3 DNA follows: TGTGCCAGTAGCCTCAACCAGGGATACTACGAGCAGTACTTC. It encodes CASSLNQGYYEQYF.

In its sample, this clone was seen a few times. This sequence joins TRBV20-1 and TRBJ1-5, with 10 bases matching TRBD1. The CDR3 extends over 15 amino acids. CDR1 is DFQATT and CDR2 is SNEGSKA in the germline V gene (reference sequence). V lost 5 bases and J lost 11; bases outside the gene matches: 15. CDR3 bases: TGCAGTGCTGGGGCAGACAGGGGGCCAGGTACGGCCCAGCATTTT. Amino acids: CSAGADRGPGTAQHF.

The CDR3 DNA reads TGTGCCAGCAGTGAAGCTTGGGCAGGGGGACCTATAGCCAAAAACATTCAGTACTTC. This translates into CASSEAWAGGPIAKNIQYF. V gene TRBV2 combines with J gene TRBJ2-4; 7 bases are shared with TRBD1. Germline loops: CDR1 SNHLY, CDR2 FYNNEI. V lost 0 bases to trimming and J lost 0 bases; unmatched junction nucleotides: 11. This CDR3 comprises 19 residues. The complete variable domain, with remaining parts taken from reference TRBV2 and TRBJ2-4, reads EPEVTQTPSHQVTQMGQEVILRCVPISNHLYFYWYRQILGQKVEFLVSFYNNEISEKSEIFDDQFSVERPDGSNFTLKIRSTKLEDSAMYFCASSEAWAGGPIAKNIQYFGAGTRLSVL.

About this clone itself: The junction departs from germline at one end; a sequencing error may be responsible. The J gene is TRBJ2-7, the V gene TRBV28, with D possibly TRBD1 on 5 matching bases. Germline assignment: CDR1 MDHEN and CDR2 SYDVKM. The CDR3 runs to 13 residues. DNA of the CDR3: TGTGCCAGCAGGACCCCACAGGTCTACGAGCATTACTTC. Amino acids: CASRTPQVYEHYF.

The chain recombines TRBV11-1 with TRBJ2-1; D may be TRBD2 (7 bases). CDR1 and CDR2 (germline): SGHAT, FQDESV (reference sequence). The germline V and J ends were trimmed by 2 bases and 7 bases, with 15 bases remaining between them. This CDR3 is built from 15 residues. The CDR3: CASSLTGGPENEQFF. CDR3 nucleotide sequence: TGTGCCAGCAGCTTAACGGGGGGCCCCGAAAATGAGCAGTTCTTC.

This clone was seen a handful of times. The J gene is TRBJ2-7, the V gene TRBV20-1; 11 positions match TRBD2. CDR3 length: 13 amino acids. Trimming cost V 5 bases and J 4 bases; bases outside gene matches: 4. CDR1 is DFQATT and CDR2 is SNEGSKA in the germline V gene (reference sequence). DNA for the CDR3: TGCAGTGCTGCTGGGACTAGCGGTTACGAGCAGTACTTC. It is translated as CSAAGTSGYEQYF.

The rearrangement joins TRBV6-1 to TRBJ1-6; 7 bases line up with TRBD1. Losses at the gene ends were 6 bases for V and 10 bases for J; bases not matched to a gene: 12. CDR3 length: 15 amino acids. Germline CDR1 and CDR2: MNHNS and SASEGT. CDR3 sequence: CASSQLQGGGSPLHF. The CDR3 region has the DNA TGTGCCAGCAGCCAACTGCAGGGAGGGGGCTCACCCCTCCACTTT.

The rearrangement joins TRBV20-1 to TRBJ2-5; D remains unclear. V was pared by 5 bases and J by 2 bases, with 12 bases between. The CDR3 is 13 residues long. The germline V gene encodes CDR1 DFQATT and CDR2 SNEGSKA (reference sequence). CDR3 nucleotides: TGCAGTGCTCCCCGACTTGATCAAGAGACCCAGTACTTC. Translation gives CSAPRLDQETQYF.

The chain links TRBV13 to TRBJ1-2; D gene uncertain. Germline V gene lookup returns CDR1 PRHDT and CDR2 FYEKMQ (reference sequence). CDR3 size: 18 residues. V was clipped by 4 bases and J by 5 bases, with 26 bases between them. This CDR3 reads CASSSSGSENDHVYGYTF. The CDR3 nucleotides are TGTGCCAGCAGCTCTTCCGGGTCGGAAAACGACCATGTATATGGCTACACCTTC.

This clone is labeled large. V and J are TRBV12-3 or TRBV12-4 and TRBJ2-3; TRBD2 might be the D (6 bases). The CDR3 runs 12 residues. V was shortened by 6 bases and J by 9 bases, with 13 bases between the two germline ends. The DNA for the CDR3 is TGTGCCAGCAGGCCGACGGGGGACACGCAGTATTTT. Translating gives CASRPTGDTQYF.

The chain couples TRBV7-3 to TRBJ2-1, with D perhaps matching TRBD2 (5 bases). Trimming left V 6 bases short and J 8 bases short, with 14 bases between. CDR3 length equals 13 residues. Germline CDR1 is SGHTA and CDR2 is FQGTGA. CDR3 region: CASRDSTRDEQFF. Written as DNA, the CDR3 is TGTGCCAGCAGGGACTCCACCCGTGATGAGCAGTTCTTC.

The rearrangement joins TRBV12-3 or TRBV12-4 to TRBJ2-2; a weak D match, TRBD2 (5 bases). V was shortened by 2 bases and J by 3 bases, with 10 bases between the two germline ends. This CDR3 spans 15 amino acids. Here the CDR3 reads CASSLRGWDTGELFF. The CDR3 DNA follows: TGTGCCAGCAGTTTACGGGGTTGGGACACCGGGGAGCTGTTTTTT.

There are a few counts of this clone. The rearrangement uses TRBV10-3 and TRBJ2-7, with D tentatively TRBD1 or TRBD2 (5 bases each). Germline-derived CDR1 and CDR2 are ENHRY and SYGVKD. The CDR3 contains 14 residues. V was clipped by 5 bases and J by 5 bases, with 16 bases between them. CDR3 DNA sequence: TGTGCCATCAGTCCGGGACCGCCAGCCCACGAGCAGTACTTC. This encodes CAISPGPPAHEQYF.

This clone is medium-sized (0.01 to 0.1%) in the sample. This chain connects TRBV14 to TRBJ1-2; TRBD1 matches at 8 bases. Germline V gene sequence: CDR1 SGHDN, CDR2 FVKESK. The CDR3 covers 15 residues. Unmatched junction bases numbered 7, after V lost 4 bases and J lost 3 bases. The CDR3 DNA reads TGTGCCAGCAGCCCCCGGGACAGGAGATACTATGGCTACACCTTC. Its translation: CASSPRDRRYYGYTF.

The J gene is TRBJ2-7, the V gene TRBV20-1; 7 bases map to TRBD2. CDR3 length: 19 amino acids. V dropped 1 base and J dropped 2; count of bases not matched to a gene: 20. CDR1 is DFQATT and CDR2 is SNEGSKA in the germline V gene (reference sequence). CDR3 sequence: CSARADPRETSLSPYEQYF. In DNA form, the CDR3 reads TGCAGTGCTAGAGCCGATCCGCGGGAGACGTCCCTTAGCCCCTACGAGCAGTACTTC.

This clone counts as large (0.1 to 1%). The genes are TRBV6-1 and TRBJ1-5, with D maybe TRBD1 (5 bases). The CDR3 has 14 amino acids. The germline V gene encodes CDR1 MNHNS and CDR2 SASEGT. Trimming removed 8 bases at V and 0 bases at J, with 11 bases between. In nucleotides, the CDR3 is TGTGCCAGCGGGGGTTACTCTAGCAATCAGCCCCAGCATTTT. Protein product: CASGGYSSNQPQHF.

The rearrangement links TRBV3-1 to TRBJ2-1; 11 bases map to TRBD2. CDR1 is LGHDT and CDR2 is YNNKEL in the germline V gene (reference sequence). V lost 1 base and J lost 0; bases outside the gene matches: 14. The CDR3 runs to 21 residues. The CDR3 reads CASSQVPGTSGHASSYNEQFF. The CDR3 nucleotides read TGTGCCAGCAGCCAAGTCCCGGGGACTAGCGGCCATGCGAGCTCCTACAATGAGCAGTTCTTC.

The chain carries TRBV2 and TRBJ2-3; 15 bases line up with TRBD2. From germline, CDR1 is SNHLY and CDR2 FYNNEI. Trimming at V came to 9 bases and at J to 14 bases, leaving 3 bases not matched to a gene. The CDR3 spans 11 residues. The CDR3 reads CASGLAGGLYF. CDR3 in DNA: TGTGCCAGTGGACTAGCGGGGGGGCTGTATTTT.

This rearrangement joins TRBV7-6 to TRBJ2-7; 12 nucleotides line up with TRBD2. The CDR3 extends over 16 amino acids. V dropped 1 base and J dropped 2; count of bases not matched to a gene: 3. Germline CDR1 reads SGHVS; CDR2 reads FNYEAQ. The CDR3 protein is CASSLELAGGTYEQYF. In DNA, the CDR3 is TGTGCCAGCAGCTTAGAACTAGCGGGAGGCACCTACGAGCAGTACTTC.